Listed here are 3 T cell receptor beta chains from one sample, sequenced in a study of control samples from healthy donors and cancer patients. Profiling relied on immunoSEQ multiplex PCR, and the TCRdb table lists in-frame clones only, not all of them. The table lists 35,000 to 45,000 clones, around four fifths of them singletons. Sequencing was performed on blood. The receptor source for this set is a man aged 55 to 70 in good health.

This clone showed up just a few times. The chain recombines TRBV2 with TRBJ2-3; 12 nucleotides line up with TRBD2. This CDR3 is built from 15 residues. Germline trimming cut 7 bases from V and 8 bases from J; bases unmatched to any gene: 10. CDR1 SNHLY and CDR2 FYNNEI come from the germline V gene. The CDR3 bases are TGTGCCAGCAATTACCCTAGCGGGAGGGCCGTTACGCAGTATTTT. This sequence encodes CASNYPSGRAVTQYF.

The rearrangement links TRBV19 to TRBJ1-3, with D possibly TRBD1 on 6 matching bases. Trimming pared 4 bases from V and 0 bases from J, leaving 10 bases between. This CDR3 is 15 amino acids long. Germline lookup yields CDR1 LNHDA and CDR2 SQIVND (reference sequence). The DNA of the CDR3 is TGTGCCAGTAGTACGGCGGGGGCCTCTGGAAACACCATATATTTT. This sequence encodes CASSTAGASGNTIYF.

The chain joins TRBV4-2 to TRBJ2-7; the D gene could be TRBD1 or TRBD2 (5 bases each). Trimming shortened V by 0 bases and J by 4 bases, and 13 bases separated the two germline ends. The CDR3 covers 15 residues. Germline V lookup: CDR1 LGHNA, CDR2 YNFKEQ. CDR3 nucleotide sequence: TGTGCCAGCAGCCAAGACGGGACGATATCTTACGAGCAGTACTTC. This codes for CASSQDGTISYEQYF.